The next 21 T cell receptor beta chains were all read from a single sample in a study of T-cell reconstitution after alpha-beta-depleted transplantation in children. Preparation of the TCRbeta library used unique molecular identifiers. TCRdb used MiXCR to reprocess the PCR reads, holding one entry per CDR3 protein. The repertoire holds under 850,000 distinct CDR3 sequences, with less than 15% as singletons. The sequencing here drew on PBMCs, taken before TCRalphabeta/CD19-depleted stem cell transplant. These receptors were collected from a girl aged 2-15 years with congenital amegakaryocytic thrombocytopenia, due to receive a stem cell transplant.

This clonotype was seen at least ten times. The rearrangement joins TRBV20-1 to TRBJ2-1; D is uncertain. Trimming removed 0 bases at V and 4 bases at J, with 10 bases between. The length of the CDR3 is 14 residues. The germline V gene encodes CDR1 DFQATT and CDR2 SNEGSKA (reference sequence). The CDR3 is CSAREGFLYNEQFF. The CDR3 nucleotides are TGCAGTGCTAGAGAGGGTTTCCTTTACAATGAGCAGTTCTTC.

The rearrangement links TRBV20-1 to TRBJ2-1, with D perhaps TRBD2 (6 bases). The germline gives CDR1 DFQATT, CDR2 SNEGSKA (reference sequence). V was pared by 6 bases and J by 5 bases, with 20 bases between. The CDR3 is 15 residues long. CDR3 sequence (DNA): TGCAGTGCGGAGAGGCGGGGATCCGGACACAATGAGCAGTTCTTC. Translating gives CSAERRGSGHNEQFF.

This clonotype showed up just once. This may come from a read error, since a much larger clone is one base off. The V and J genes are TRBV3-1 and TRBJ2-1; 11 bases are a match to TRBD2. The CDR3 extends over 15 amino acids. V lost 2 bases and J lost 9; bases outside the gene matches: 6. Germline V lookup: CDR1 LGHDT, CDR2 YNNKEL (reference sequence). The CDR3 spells CASSQTSGSFGEQFF. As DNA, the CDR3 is TGTGCCAGCAGCCAAACTAGCGGGAGCTTTGGTGAGCAGTTCTTC.

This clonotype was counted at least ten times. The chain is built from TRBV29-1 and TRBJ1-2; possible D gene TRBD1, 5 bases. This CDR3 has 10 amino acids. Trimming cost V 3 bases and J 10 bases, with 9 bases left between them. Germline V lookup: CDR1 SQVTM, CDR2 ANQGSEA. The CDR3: CSVEGTDYTF. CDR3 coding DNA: TGCAGCGTTGAGGGGACTGACTACACCTTC. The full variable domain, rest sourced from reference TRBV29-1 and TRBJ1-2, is SAVISQKPSRDICQRGTSLTIQCQVDSQVTMMFWYRQQPGQSLTLIATANQGSEATYESGFVIDKFPISRPNLTFSTLTVSNMSPEDSSIYLCSVEGTDYTFGSGTRLTVV.

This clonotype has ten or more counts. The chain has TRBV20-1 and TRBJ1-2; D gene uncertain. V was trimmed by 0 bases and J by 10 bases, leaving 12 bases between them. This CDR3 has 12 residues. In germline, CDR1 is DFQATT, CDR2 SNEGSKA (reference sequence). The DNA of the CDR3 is TGCAGTGCTAGAGATGGTTTTAAGCCCTACACCTTC. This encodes CSARDGFKPYTF.

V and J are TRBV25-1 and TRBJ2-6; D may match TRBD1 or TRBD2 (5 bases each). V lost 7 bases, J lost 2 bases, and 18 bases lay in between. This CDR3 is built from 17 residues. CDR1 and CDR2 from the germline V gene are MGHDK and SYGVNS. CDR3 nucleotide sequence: TGTGCCAGCACTGCGGCCATGGGGGTACCTGGGGCCAACGTCCTGACTTTC. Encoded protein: CASTAAMGVPGANVLTF.

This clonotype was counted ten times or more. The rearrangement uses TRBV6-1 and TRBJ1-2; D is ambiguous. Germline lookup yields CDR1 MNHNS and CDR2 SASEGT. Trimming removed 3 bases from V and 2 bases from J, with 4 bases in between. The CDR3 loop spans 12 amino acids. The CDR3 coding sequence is TGTGCCAGCAGTGATAGGAACTATGGCTACACCTTC. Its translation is CASSDRNYGYTF.

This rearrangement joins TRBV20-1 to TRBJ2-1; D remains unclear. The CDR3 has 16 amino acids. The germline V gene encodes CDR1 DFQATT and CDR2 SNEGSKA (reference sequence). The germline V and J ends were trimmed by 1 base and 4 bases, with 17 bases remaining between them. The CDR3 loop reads CSARGGTPPPYNEQFF. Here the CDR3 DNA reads TGCAGTGCTAGAGGGGGAACACCCCCACCTTACAATGAGCAGTTCTTC.

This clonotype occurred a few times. This chain's CDR3 is CASSLVYGFQPQHF. Here the CDR3 DNA reads TGTGCCAGCAGTTTAGTATACGGTTTTCAGCCCCAGCATTTT. The rearrangement links TRBV12-3 or TRBV12-4 to TRBJ1-5; D is undetermined. The ends were cut back, 1 base at V and 6 bases at J, with 10 bases in the middle. The CDR3 runs to 14 residues.

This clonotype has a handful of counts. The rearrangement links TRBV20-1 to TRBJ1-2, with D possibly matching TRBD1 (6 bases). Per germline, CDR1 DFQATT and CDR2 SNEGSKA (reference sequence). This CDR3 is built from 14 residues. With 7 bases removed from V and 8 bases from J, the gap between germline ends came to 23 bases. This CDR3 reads CSGMRDTGVGGYTF. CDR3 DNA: TGCAGTGGTATGAGGGACACCGGTGTTGGGGGCTACACCTTC.

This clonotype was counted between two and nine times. CDR3 in amino acids: CASSPRGTRDYPSNEQFF. Written as DNA, the CDR3 is TGTGCCAGCAGCCCAAGAGGAACCCGGGACTACCCCTCCAATGAGCAGTTCTTC. The chain joins TRBV4-2 to TRBJ2-1; 7 nucleotides match TRBD2. Per the germline V gene, CDR1 is LGHNA and CDR2 is YNFKEQ. J lost 6 bases, V lost 4 bases, and 18 bases had no gene match. CDR3 length: 18 amino acids.

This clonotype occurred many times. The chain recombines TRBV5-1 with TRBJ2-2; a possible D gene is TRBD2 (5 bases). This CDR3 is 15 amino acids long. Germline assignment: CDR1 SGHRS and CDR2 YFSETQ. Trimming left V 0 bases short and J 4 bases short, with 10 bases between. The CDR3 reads CASSLAHEGTGELFF. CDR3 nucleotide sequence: TGCGCCAGCAGCTTGGCCCACGAGGGCACCGGGGAGCTGTTTTTT.

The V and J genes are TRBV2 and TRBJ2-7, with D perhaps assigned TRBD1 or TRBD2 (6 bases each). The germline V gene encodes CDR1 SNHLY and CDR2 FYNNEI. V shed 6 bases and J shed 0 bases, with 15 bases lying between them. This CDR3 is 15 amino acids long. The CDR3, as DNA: TGTGCCAGCAGACCCTTGGGGGGCTCCTCCTACGAGCAGTACTTC. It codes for CASRPLGGSSYEQYF.

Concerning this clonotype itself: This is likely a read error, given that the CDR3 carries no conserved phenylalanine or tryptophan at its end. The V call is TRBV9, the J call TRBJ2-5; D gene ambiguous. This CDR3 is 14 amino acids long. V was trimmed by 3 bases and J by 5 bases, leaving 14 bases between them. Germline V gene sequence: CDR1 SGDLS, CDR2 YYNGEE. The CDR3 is CASSGGTSLETQYS. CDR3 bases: TGTGCCAGCAGCGGAGGCACGAGCTTGGAGACCCAGTACTCC.

In DNA, the CDR3 is TGTGCCAGCAGCTTAGTATTTGGCTCACCTGAAGTTATCGCCAAAAACATTCAGTACTTC. It codes for CASSLVFGSPEVIAKNIQYF. The chain is built from TRBV11-1 and TRBJ2-4; no definite D call. The CDR3 loop spans 20 amino acids. In germline, CDR1 is SGHAT, CDR2 FQDESV (reference sequence). Trimming pared 1 base from V and 1 base from J, leaving 23 bases between.

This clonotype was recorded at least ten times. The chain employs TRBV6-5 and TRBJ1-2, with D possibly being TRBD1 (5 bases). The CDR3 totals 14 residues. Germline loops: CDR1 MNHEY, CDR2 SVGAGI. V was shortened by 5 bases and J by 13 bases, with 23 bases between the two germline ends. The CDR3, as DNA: TGTGCCAGCAGTCGCAGGTGGGGGACCCTCCTGGGCACCTTC. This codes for CASSRRWGTLLGTF.

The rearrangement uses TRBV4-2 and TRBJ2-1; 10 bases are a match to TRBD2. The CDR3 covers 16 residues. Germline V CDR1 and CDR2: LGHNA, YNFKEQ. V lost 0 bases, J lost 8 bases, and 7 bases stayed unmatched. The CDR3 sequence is CASSQEELAGIDEQFF. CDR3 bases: TGTGCCAGCAGCCAAGAAGAACTAGCGGGAATCGATGAGCAGTTCTTC.

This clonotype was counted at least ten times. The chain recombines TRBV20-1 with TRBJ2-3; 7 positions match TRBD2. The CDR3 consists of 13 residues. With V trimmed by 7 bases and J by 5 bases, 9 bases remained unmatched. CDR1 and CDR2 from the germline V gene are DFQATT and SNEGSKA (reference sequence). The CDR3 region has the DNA TGCAGTGGAATGCGGGAGAACGAAGATACGCAGTATTTT. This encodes CSGMRENEDTQYF.

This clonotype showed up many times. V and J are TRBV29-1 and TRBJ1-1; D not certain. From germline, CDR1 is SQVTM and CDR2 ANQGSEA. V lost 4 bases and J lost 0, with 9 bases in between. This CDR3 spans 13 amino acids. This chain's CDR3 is CSVGTGMNTEAFF. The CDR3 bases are TGCAGCGTTGGCACTGGGATGAACACTGAAGCTTTCTTT. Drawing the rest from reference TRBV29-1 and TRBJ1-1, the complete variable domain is SAVISQKPSRDICQRGTSLTIQCQVDSQVTMMFWYRQQPGQSLTLIATANQGSEATYESGFVIDKFPISRPNLTFSTLTVSNMSPEDSSIYLCSVGTGMNTEAFFGQGTRLTVV.

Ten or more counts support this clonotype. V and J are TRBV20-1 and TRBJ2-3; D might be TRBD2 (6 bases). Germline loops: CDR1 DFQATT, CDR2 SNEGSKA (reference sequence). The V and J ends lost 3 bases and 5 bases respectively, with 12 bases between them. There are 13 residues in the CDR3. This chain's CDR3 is CSARELAEDTQYF. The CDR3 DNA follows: TGCAGTGCTAGGGAACTAGCTGAAGATACGCAGTATTTT.

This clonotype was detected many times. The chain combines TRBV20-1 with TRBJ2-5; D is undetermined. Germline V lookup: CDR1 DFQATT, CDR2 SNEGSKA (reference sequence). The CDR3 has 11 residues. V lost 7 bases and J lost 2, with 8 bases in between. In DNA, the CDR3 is TGCAGTGTCGACAAACAAGAGACCCAGTACTTC. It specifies CSVDKQETQYF.